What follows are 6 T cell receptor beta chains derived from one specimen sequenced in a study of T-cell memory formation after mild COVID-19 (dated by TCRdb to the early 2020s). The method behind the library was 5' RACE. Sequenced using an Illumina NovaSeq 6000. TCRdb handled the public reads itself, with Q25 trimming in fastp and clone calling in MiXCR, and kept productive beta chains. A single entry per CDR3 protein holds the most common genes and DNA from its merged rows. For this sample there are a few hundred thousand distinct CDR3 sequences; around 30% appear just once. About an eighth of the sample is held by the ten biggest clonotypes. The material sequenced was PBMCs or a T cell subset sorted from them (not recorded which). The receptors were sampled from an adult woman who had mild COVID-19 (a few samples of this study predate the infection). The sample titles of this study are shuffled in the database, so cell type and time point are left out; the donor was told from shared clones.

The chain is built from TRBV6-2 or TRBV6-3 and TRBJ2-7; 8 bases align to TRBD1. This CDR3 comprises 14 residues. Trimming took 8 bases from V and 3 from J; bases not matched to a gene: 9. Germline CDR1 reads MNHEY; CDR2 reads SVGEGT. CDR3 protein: CASLDWTGNYEQYF. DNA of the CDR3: TGTGCCAGCCTAGACTGGACAGGGAACTACGAGCAGTACTTC.

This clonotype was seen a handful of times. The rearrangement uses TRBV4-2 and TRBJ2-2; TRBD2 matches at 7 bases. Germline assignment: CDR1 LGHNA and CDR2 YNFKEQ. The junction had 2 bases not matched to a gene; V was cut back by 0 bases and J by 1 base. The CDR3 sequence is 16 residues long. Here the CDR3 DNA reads TGTGCCAGCAGCCAAGAGGGCGGGGGGAACACCGGGGAGCTGTTTTTT. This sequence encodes CASSQEGGGNTGELFF.

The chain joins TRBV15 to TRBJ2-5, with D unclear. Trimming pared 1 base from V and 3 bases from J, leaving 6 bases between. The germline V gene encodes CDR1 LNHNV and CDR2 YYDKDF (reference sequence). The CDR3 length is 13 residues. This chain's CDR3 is CATSRAKKETQYF. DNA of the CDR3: TGTGCCACCAGCAGAGCAAAAAAAGAGACCCAGTACTTC. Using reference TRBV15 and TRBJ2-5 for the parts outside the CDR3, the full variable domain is DAMVIQNPRYQVTQFGKPVTLSCSQTLNHNVMYWYQQKSSQAPKLLFHYYDKDFNNEADTPDNFQSRRPNTSFCFLDIRSPGLGDTAMYLCATSRAKKETQYFGPGTRLLVL.

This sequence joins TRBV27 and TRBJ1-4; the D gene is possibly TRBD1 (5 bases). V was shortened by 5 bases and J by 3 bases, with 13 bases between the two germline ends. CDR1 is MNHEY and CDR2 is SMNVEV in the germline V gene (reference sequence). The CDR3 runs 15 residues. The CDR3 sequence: CASSQRQSPNEKLFF. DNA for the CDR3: TGTGCCAGCAGTCAACGACAGAGTCCTAATGAAAAACTGTTTTTT.

CDR3 sequence reads: CASSLKVMNTEAFF. The CDR3 nucleotides are TGTGCCAGCAGTTTAAAAGTCATGAACACTGAAGCTTTCTTT. The chain is built from TRBV12-3 or TRBV12-4 and TRBJ1-1, with no clear D. Trimming shortened V by 2 bases and J by 0 bases, and 7 bases separated the two germline ends. This CDR3 spans 14 amino acids.

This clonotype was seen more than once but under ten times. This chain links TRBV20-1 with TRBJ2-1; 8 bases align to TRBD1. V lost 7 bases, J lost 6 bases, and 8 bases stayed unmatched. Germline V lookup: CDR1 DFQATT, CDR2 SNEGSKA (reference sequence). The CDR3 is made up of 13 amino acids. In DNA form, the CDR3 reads TGCAGTGTGCTTCGACAGGGGTTCAATGAGCAGTTCTTC. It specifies CSVLRQGFNEQFF.